Detailed here is one T cell receptor beta chain. It has no known antigen specificity. No clone much larger than this one lies a single base away; base qualities are absent. Libraries came from the immunoSEQ multiplex PCR assay. For the multiplex PCR, a mixture combining 60 forward primers for TCR Vbeta segments and 13 reverse primers for TCR Jbeta segments was used. The CDR3 region of rearranged TCR beta genes was amplified from genomic DNA with a multiplex PCR assay. The amplified TCR beta libraries were sequenced on the Illumina HiSeq System as 87-base-pair reads. In the source study's methods: A later analysis tallied roughly 76 million unique TCR beta chains across the approximately 670 repertoires, and around 10 million of those chains were shared by two or more donors. A nearest-neighbor algorithm error-corrected the raw reads and collapsed the reads into unique sequences, merging closely related sequences to remove PCR and sequencing errors. To assign V, D and J gene segments, CDR3 sequences were aligned to IMGT reference sequences. For a sequence to be retained, a match of at least six nucleotides was required to both a V gene segment and a J gene segment. A rearrangement counted as productive if the CDR3 had no stop codons and remained in frame with V and J, and every other rearrangement counted as non-productive. CDR3 was defined by IMGT convention, running from the second conserved V-encoded cysteine to the conserved J-encoded phenylalanine. In an earlier analysis of more than 550 of the donors, sequences lacking an unambiguous match to a single V gene segment were excluded. In an earlier analysis of around 590 of the donors, a V segment was called functional when productive rearrangements were above 56.7%, and segregating when the standard deviation between donors exceeded 5%. A statistical classification framework was developed to diagnose cytomegalovirus status using the catalog of TCR beta chain sequences. In a later analysis, V and J genes were assigned by comparing TCR nucleotide sequences against IMGT/GENE-DB human TR gene sequences. Using the TCRdist pipeline, a later analysis assigned CDR3 sequences along with most-parsimonious VDJ recombination scenarios. In a later analysis, each TCR beta chain was defined by its CDR3 amino acid sequence together with its V-gene family, and reads without a unique V-gene family were excluded. A later analysis removed 450 to 600 highly shared, low-generation-probability nucleotide sequences to deal with suspected cross-contamination and a sequencing artifact. In a later analysis, a clonal expansion index was calculated for each public chain from normalized within-repertoire ranks of inferred template counts. A later analysis computed generation probabilities with a VDJ recombination model fitted to out-of-frame rearrangements, and checked the results against IGoR. In a later analysis, TCR-TCR, TCR-HLA and TCR-CMV co-occurrence was scored with hypergeometric tests, and a repertoire-size bias correction was applied to TCR pairs. To estimate false discovery rates, a later analysis permuted the HLA or CMV assignments 20 times. In a later analysis, co-occurring TCRs were grouped with DBSCAN, and TCRdist sequence similarity was added when clustering was performed within HLA-allele-positive subsets. For co-occurrence clustering, repertoires with fewer than 30,000 or more than 120,000 public chains were excluded, along with several repertoires with anomalous nucleotide sharing. TCRdb provides this immuneACCESS table in a form limited to in-frame rearrangements. Some clones are lacking; in checked studies, under half of them reflect an unresolved V gene, and why the rest are absent is not known. Clonal size and the V and J genes are those of that table, whereas D and trimming came from the DNA. Present in this sample are about 120,000 clones, around 70% of which were seen just once. The ten largest make up 7.3% of the sample.

These data originate in a study of cytomegalovirus exposure and HLA in healthy donors (dated by TCRdb to about 2017). The study in broad terms: In an earlier analysis of 450 to 750 of the donors, around 300 Gb of sequence data and some 120 million unique TCR beta sequences from about 179 million T cells were reported. Rather than using new phenotypic data, the later analysis identified candidate immune exposures from TCR beta sequences and from how often those sequences occurred across donors. An earlier analysis of fewer than 750 of the donors used high-throughput TCR beta sequencing to judge whether each TCR beta V gene segment behaved as functional or pseudogenic. Donor age, sex, ethnicity and CMV serostatus were collected together with the repertoire data. Several DR-DQ haplotypes were handled as single units for association and clustering because linkage in the cohort was strong. HLA typing covered class I and class II loci at four-digit resolution. To predict cytomegalovirus infection status, the study combined high-throughput TCR immunosequencing, statistical association of individual TCRs with disease status, and machine learning. Genome-wide SNP genotypes for about 60% of the roughly 700 donors were used in a later genetic analysis, which treated that subset as a discovery cohort. Roughly 300 gigabases of sequencing data and tens of millions of unique TCR sequences were included in an early release covering over 600 HLA-typed donors. On average, about 240,000 unique TCR beta nucleotide sequences were sequenced per donor among fewer than 500 genotyped donors of the cohort, with roughly 18% of those sequences being non-productive. Of the approximately 400 genotyped donors, more than 75% were placed in the genetic ancestry cluster associated with self-reported Caucasian donors. Every discovery cohort repertoire had been produced on one sequencing platform. The study profiled the T cell repertoires of about 720 subjects by immunosequencing and related them to cytomegalovirus serostatus. The number of donors typed differed by locus, with about 620-630 for A, B, C, DRB1 and DQB1, roughly 520 for DQA1, 606 for DPA1, and over 400 for DPB1. The study was designed to test whether signatures of past pathogen exposure could be identified by cataloging public T cell receptors. In a later analysis, previously published TCR beta repertoires from several hundred donors were re-analyzed and high-resolution HLA genotyping was added so that TCR occurrence patterns could be studied. A separate validation cohort of some 130 different subjects was used in addition to the roughly 670-subject first cohort. What the research found in general, with its limitations: Most TCR sequences were observed very rarely across donors, whereas some public TCRs were present in many individuals. A later analysis reported that several top co-occurrence clusters appeared linked to parvovirus B19, influenza, CMV and Epstein-Barr virus. A further reported finding was that TCR beta sequences accurately predicted the HLA-A and HLA-B alleles for most subjects in the first cohort. Assigning TCR associations to individual alleles was difficult when HLA alleles, especially DR and DQ, strongly co-occurred. Because some donors lacked HLA typing at each locus, the association tests relied only on the typed subset. The classifier was reported to diagnose cytomegalovirus status with high specificity and sensitivity in both the original and validation cohorts. A later analysis found that HLA-associated TCR beta chains were more clonally expanded and had lower generation probabilities than equally common non-associated chains. Correlated functional status among segregating V segments might reflect linkage disequilibrium, but an unknown experimental factor could not be ruled out. Because counts were too low, seventeen rarely observed V segments, including chromosome 9 orphons, were excluded from the earlier analysis of fewer than 650 of the donors. In a later analysis, TCR association rates were found to vary across HLA loci, with the most associated TCRs seen for DRB1 alleles and the fewest for HLA-C alleles. According to a later genetic analysis, donors in an Asian-associated ancestry cluster had fewer N-insertions in productive TCRs than the roughly 670-donor mean. The only immune exposure information available for the cohort was CMV serostatus. Presence/absence analyses assumed roughly uniform sequencing depth across donors, an assumption that may not hold. Most CMV-associated TCR beta chains appeared to be HLA-restricted in a later analysis, and the HLA associations seemed to be driven largely by CMV exposure. An earlier analysis of around 600 of the donors showed that most TCR beta V segments appeared in productive rearrangements either about 90% or about 30% of the time, which broadly matched IMGT annotations. At a false discovery rate of 0.05, a later analysis linked 16,951 TCR beta sequences to specific HLA alleles. The authors suggested that the approach could potentially be generalized to other disease states and immunological phenotypes. In vitro tests confirmed that a few of the cytomegalovirus-associated TCR beta chains recognize cytomegalovirus antigens. A later genetic analysis associated a missense DCLRE1C variant with V-gene and J-gene trimming of TCR beta chains, and an independent cohort replicated the association. In this cohort, only TCR beta chains were sequenced, and detectable features were limited by the absence of alpha or paired-chain data. The study gave a list of about 150 TCR beta chains associated with cytomegalovirus. The sequencing pipeline was judged likely to have produced a cluster of highly shared sequence variants as a technical artifact. Because the 87-base-pair reads could not distinguish some IMGT-functional V segments, including TRBV6-2 and TRBV6-3, those segments were excluded.

V is pruned by 6 bases and J by 2 bases, leaving 15 bases of the junction without a gene match. Via the germline V gene, CDR1 is SQVTM and CDR2 ANQGSEA. The CDR3 sequence holds 16 residues, the cysteine and phenylalanine included. Only CDR3 DNA remains: 48 bases, in frame from the first base. The cohort consisted of some 730 healthy bone marrow donors. All cohort members were sampled while nominally healthy, although unrecorded immune exposures were likely present. The donor was CMV seronegative and was included in the group of approximately 350 seronegative cohort members. Every donor gave a peripheral blood sample, and the peripheral blood mononuclear cells from that sample were used for TCR beta sequencing. Genomic DNA extraction from the blood cell samples was performed with the Qiagen DNeasy Blood Extraction Kit.

Recombination joined TRBV29-1 with TRBJ1-1; 7 of the junction bases match TRBD1. The clonotype originates from a male donor in good health and CMV-seronegative. The sample was PBMCs. CDR3 protein: CSVPSRTGLINTEAFF. The DNA is TGCAGCGTCCCGAGCCGGACAGGATTGATAAACACTGAAGCTTTCTTT.